These 26 T cell receptor beta chains came from one sample sequenced in a study of blood T cells in healthy people across ages. Primed by a sample-barcoded 5' primer and a J-beta primer mix, a second PCR proceeded for about 7 to 11 cycles. Using its own MiXCR run on the 5' RACE reads, TCRdb lists one record per CDR3 protein. The sample holds more than 1,000,000 distinct CDR3 sequences, under 30% seen once. This sample was also put to use in a study of T cells of mothers and their children.

Sequenced sample: blood. These receptor sequences come from a girl aged 2-10 years in good health.

This clonotype has more than one count but fewer than ten. The chain links TRBV25-1 to TRBJ1-4; the D is unclear. Trimming cost V 4 bases and J 8 bases, with 8 bases left between them. The CDR3 extends over 12 amino acids. Germline loops: CDR1 MGHDK, CDR2 SYGVNS. The CDR3 region has the DNA TGTGCCAGCAGTGGAATGGGAGAAAAACTGTTTTTT. Amino acids: CASSGMGEKLFF.

This clonotype showed up just a few times. The chain couples TRBV5-1 to TRBJ2-3; TRBD2 matches 11 bases. After removal of 3 bases from V and 3 bases from J, the junction contained 6 bases not matched to a gene. This CDR3 region has 16 residues. CDR1 and CDR2 (germline): SGHRS, YFSETQ. CDR3 coding DNA: TGCGCCAGCAGCTCCTGGACTAGCGGGCAGACAGATACGCAGTATTTT. Translated: CASSSWTSGQTDTQYF.

In its sample, this clonotype was seen many times. This chain joins TRBV2 and TRBJ2-7, with TRBD1 identical over 7 bases. V lost 6 bases and J lost 4; bases outside the gene matches: 6. Germline-derived CDR1 and CDR2 are SNHLY and FYNNEI. The CDR3 length is 13 residues. The CDR3, as DNA: TGTGCCAGCAGGTCCGGACAGGAGTACGAGCAGTACTTC. It translates to CASRSGQEYEQYF. Based on the CDR3 plus reference TRBV2 and TRBJ2-7, the full variable domain is EPEVTQTPSHQVTQMGQEVILRCVPISNHLYFYWYRQILGQKVEFLVSFYNNEISEKSEIFDDQFSVERPDGSNFTLKIRSTKLEDSAMYFCASRSGQEYEQYFGPGTRLTVT.

This chain links TRBV20-1 with TRBJ2-7, with D unclear. The V end was cut by 0 bases, the J end by 5 bases, with 20 bases between. The CDR3 is made up of 16 amino acids. Germline CDR1 and CDR2: DFQATT and SNEGSKA (reference sequence). The CDR3 DNA reads as TGCAGTGCTAGAGATTTTGGAACGGCTCGGACGGACGAGCAGTACTTC. Residues: CSARDFGTARTDEQYF.

CDR3 in DNA: TGTGCCAGCAGCGTAGATGGGGACCCTAACACTGAAGCTTTCTTT. It translates to CASSVDGDPNTEAFF. The chain combines TRBV9 with TRBJ1-1, with D maybe TRBD1 (5 bases). V dropped 0 bases and J dropped 2 bases, with 11 bases sitting between them. CDR1 and CDR2 (germline): SGDLS, YYNGEE. The CDR3 sequence is 15 residues long.

This clonotype appeared a few times. The V and J genes are TRBV5-1 and TRBJ1-3; D uncertain. The CDR3 consists of 16 residues. The V gene's germline CDR1 is SGHRS and CDR2 YFSETQ. Trimming left V 1 base short and J 4 bases short, with 15 bases between. CDR3 amino acids: CASSLLPVGSGNTIYF. In DNA, the CDR3 is TGCGCCAGCAGCTTGTTACCCGTTGGGTCGGGAAACACCATATATTTT.

The rearrangement links TRBV20-1 to TRBJ1-1; unclear D gene. This CDR3 has 14 residues. Germline V CDR1 and CDR2: DFQATT, SNEGSKA (reference sequence). The V and J ends lost 2 bases and 0 bases respectively, with 10 bases between them. Written as DNA, the CDR3 is TGCAGTGCTAGATCGTTTCACATGAACACTGAAGCTTTCTTT. Translation: CSARSFHMNTEAFF.

This clonotype was seen a few times. V usage is TRBV21-1 and J usage is TRBJ2-5; the D call in the table, TRBD2, was not verified against the DNA. TRBV21-1 is assigned pseudogene status. CDR3 length: 16 residues. CDR3: CASSKNRLAGEETQYF. CDR3 sequence (DNA): TGTGCCAGCAGCAAGAATCGACTAGCGGGAGAAGAGACCCAGTACTTC.

This clonotype was detected only a few times. CDR3 in amino acids: CSADRGANGYTF. For the CDR3, the DNA is TGCAGCGCTGATCGGGGGGCAAATGGCTACACCTTC. The chain has TRBV29-1 and TRBJ1-2; tentative D call: TRBD1 (6 bases). The germline gives CDR1 SQVTM, CDR2 ANQGSEA. This CDR3 spans 12 amino acids. V lost 7 bases, J lost 6 bases, and 15 bases lay in between.

The chain employs TRBV7-9 and TRBJ1-1; possible D gene TRBD1, 5 bases. Looked up from germline, CDR1 is SEHNR and CDR2 is FQNEAQ (reference sequence). Trimming shortened V by 5 bases and J by 0 bases, and 16 bases separated the two germline ends. This CDR3 has 16 residues. The CDR3 spells CASSTGRGTMNTEAFF. As DNA, the CDR3 is TGTGCCAGCAGCACGGGGAGGGGAACTATGAACACTGAAGCTTTCTTT.

This clonotype was seen only a few times. The chain employs TRBV12-3 or TRBV12-4 and TRBJ2-1; 10 nucleotides match TRBD1. J gave up 5 bases and V 0 bases, and 4 bases lay outside the gene matches. The CDR3 has 16 amino acids. As DNA, the CDR3 is TGTGCCAGCAGTTTAGCGCAGGGGACAGGGGACAATGAGCAGTTCTTC. Translated, it gives CASSLAQGTGDNEQFF.

The chain carries TRBV29-1 and TRBJ2-4; TRBD2 is a possible D gene (5 bases). Trimming pared 6 bases from V and 6 bases from J, leaving 21 bases between. The CDR3 is made up of 15 amino acids. Germline loops: CDR1 SQVTM, CDR2 ANQGSEA. CDR3 region: CSVEPLGMYGNIQYF. For the CDR3, the DNA is TGCAGCGTAGAGCCACTAGGGATGTACGGAAACATTCAGTACTTC.

This clonotype has only a few counts. CDR3 in amino acids: CASSLKGLKQYF. The CDR3 nucleotides are TGCGCCAGCAGCTTGAAAGGTTTGAAGCAGTATTTT. V gene TRBV5-1 combines with J gene TRBJ2-3; D remains unclear. V lost 1 base to trimming and J lost 11 bases, with 11 bases between them. Germline CDR1 is SGHRS and CDR2 is YFSETQ. This CDR3 comprises 12 residues.

V usage is TRBV24-1 and J usage is TRBJ2-3; tentative D call: TRBD1 (6 bases). CDR3 length equals 14 residues. The V gene's germline CDR1 is KGHDR and CDR2 SFDVKD. V was shortened by 9 bases and J by 1 base, with 13 bases between the two germline ends. The CDR3: CATGDTSRTDTQYF. CDR3 nucleotides: TGTGCCACCGGGGACACCTCTCGCACAGATACGCAGTATTTT.

The sample holds a few counts of this clonotype. The chain uses TRBV6-1 and TRBJ2-5; TRBD2 is a possible D gene (6 bases). This CDR3 is built from 16 residues. V was pared by 6 bases and J by 5 bases, with 22 bases between. CDR1 is MNHNS, CDR2 SASEGT, per germline. CDR3 nucleotide sequence: TGTGCCAGCAGCCAAAATGCGCGGGGTGGTGCGGAGACCCAGTACTTC. It translates to CASSQNARGGAETQYF.

This rearrangement joins TRBV2 to TRBJ2-5; TRBD1 agrees at 8 bases. Near its end, the DNA agrees better with TRBJ2-1, so the J call may be wrong. This CDR3 contains 16 residues. CDR1 and CDR2 from the germline V gene are SNHLY and FYNNEI. The CDR3 nucleotides read TGTGCCAGCAGTGAAGCGGGCAGGGGGCTATACAATGAGCAGTTCTTC. Translating gives CASSEAGRGLYNEQFF.

This chain joins TRBV5-8 and TRBJ2-1; D ambiguous. The germline V gene encodes CDR1 SGHTS and CDR2 YDEGEE. Trimming removed 0 bases from V and 9 bases from J, with 13 bases in between. This CDR3 contains 14 residues. For the CDR3, the DNA is TGTGCCAGCAGCTTGGCCCCCCCTTGGGGTGAGCAGTTCTTC. Translated: CASSLAPPWGEQFF.

CDR3 nucleotides: TGTGCCAGCAGTTACCGACGGGGACAGGGGATCACCTACGAGCAGTACTTC. Translated: CASSYRRGQGITYEQYF. The V gene is TRBV28, the J gene TRBJ2-7; 10 bases agree with TRBD1. The V segment lost 4 bases and the J segment 2 bases; nucleotides outside the gene matches: 11. The CDR3 loop spans 17 amino acids. Per the germline V gene, CDR1 is MDHEN and CDR2 is SYDVKM.

This clonotype was detected a few times. J is TRBJ2-7 and V is TRBV7-9; 7 bases match TRBD1. The CDR3 is 17 amino acids. Looked up from germline, CDR1 is SEHNR and CDR2 is FQNEAQ (reference sequence). Trimming at V came to 4 bases and at J to 2 bases, leaving 14 bases not matched to a gene. CDR3 region: CASSSSSLRQGAYEQYF. CDR3 DNA: TGTGCCAGCAGCTCATCCAGCCTACGACAGGGTGCCTACGAGCAGTACTTC.

CDR3 protein: CASSPDAGGYGYTF. Here the CDR3 DNA reads TGTGCCAGCTCACCCGATGCGGGTGGCTATGGCTACACCTTC. The chain uses TRBV18 and TRBJ1-2; D is ambiguous. This CDR3 is built from 14 residues. Trimming cost V 3 bases and J 4 bases, with 12 bases left between them. Germline assignment: CDR1 KGHSH and CDR2 LQKENI.

This clonotype showed up many times. CDR3 region: CSASEGWETQYF. DNA of the CDR3: TGCAGTGCTAGTGAGGGTTGGGAGACCCAGTACTTC. This chain links TRBV20-1 with TRBJ2-5; TRBD2 is a possible D gene (5 bases). CDR3 length equals 12 residues. Germline values: CDR1 DFQATT, CDR2 SNEGSKA (reference sequence). V was clipped by 3 bases and J by 5 bases, with 10 bases between them.

The chain employs TRBV24-1 and TRBJ1-2; the D is unclear. CDR3 size: 12 residues. Germline-derived CDR1 and CDR2 are KGHDR and SFDVKD. Deletions cut 3 bases from V and 5 bases from J, with 6 bases between. The CDR3 reads CATSDNGYGYTF. Here the CDR3 DNA reads TGTGCCACCAGTGATAATGGGTATGGCTACACCTTC.

The V call is TRBV7-9, the J call TRBJ1-4; 9 nucleotides agree with TRBD1. The junction had 11 bases not matched to a gene; V was cut back by 6 bases and J by 6 bases. Germline CDR1 SEHNR, CDR2 FQNEAQ (reference sequence). This CDR3 is 16 amino acids long. DNA of the CDR3: TGTGCCAGCAGAGGGATAACAGGGGGCGCCGATGAAAAACTGTTTTTT. Amino acids: CASRGITGGADEKLFF.

The chain has TRBV4-1 and TRBJ1-2, with D unresolved. The CDR3 sequence is 13 residues long. Germline V gives CDR1 MGHRA, CDR2 YSYEKL. V was clipped by 2 bases and J by 6 bases, with 10 bases between them. This CDR3 reads CASSQPNAHGYTF. CDR3 coding DNA: TGCGCCAGCAGCCAACCCAATGCGCATGGCTACACCTTC.

This clonotype appeared a few times. The gene calls are TRBV29-1 and TRBJ1-2; D possibly corresponds to TRBD1 (5 bases). This CDR3 is built from 11 residues. V lost 7 bases, J lost 5 bases, and 11 bases lay in between. Germline V gene data show CDR1 as SQVTM and CDR2 as ANQGSEA. This CDR3 is CSAARGYGYTF. CDR3 sequence (DNA): TGCAGCGCCGCCCGGGGGTATGGCTACACCTTC.

This clonotype was recorded a few times. This chain connects TRBV12-3 or TRBV12-4 to TRBJ2-5, with TRBD2 matching 8 bases. CDR3 length: 18 residues. V lost 5 bases, J lost 2 bases, and 16 bases stayed unmatched. CDR3 protein: CASSAILLRRGDQETQYF. DNA for the CDR3: TGTGCCAGCAGTGCGATCCTCCTACGGCGGGGGGATCAAGAGACCCAGTACTTC.